The sequence of this TCR beta chain was determined in a study (dated by TCRdb to between 2015 and 2016). Library preparation was by RT-PCR. For sequencing, an Illumina MiSeq was employed. TCRdb passed the public sequencing reads through fastp at Q25 and MiXCR, retaining productive beta sequences. Records with the same CDR3 protein are collapsed into one entry carrying the most frequent genes and DNA. The sample table records around 700,000 distinct CDR3 sequences; approximately 15% of these occur just once. The ten largest clones add up to roughly 3.9% of the sample. Sequences SGHNT (CDR1) and YYREEE (CDR2) are obtained from the germline V gene (reference sequence). V and J are truncated by 4 bases and 10 bases respectively, leaving an intervening sequence of 20 bases. The CDR3, cysteine through phenylalanine, is 14 amino acids long. The sequence is cut down to CDR3 DNA, 42 bases in frame from base 1.

The sample holds a few counts of this clonotype. Its antigen target is currently unknown. No base quality values were provided; no much bigger clone lies one nucleotide off. The material sequenced was memory CD4+ T cells from blood. The receptor was derived from a female donor in good health, serving as a healthy control. The rearrangement combines TRBV5-4 with TRBJ1-1; TRBD1 is a possible D gene, resting on 5 matching bases. Here the CDR3 is given as CASSPTGGFGGAFF. The nucleotide sequence reads TGTGCCAGCAGCCCGACCGGGGGGTTCGGCGGAGCTTTCTTT.